The TCR beta chain described here comes from a study of cytomegalovirus exposure and HLA in healthy donors. Overall study results and limits: In most subjects, TCR beta sequences reportedly gave accurate predictions of HLA-A and HLA-B alleles. Some segments of the V type, notably TRBV6-2 and TRBV6-3, were excluded as indistinguishable. The study labeled about 160 TCR beta chains cytomegalovirus-associated.

Healthy bone marrow donors made up the donors. Vbeta (60) and Jbeta (13) primers were used in the PCR. Method: immunoSEQ multiplex PCR; TCRdb's copy keeps in-frame clones and lacks some. This table holds 150,000 to 200,000 clones, 80% to 90% found once. In this sample, this clone turned up once. Its antigen is not identified. The V end lost 4 bases, the J end lost 2 bases, and 12 bases lay between the germline ends. CDR3 size: 14 residues. Per the germline V gene, CDR1 is SGHNT and CDR2 is YENEEA. This rearrangement joins TRBV11-3 to TRBJ2-7, with D possibly TRBD1 on 6 matching bases. The clonotype originates from a man aged 18 to 30 in good health and CMV-seropositive. The sequencing sample was made of PBMCs. The CDR3 loop is CASSSPDRPYEQYF. The CDR3 DNA sequence: TGTGCCAGCAGCTCGCCCGACAGGCCCTACGAGCAGTACTTC.